This is a list of T cell receptor beta chains from one sample in a study of human T cells and chemical hapten exposure. TCRdb recomputed calls from the RACE reads with MiXCR, one row per CDR3 protein. The data contain fewer than 50,000 distinct CDR3 sequences, 7.5% to 9% of them singletons. The sequenced sample was whole blood, obtained in connection with sensitization to the hapten diphenylcyclopropenone (DPC). These receptors came from a woman between 50 and 59 years old with alopecia areata. Some clones in this sample may be carry-over from other donors' samples. The CDR3 runs from the conserved cysteine through the conserved F or W. D genes are given only for firm matches. Where a row states a size, it is once, few, many or the class of an expanded clone; other rows omit it.

>TRBD1|TRBV19|14|TRBJ2-1|many
CASSKDRDYNEQFF
TGTGCCAGTAGTAAGGACAGGGATTACAATGAGCAGTTCTTC
>TRBD2|TRBV7-3|16|TRBJ2-5|many
CASSKGILAGQETQYF
TGTGCCAGCAGCAAAGGGATACTAGCGGGGCAAGAGACCCAGTACTTC
>-|TRBV7-2|14|TRBJ2-7|few
CASSPGPNAYEQYF
TGTGCCAGCAGCCCAGGACCCAATGCCTACGAGCAGTACTTC
>TRBD2|TRBV7-8|15|TRBJ2-1|few
CASSLDLAGVGEQFF
TGTGCCAGCAGCTTAGACCTAGCGGGAGTGGGTGAGCAGTTCTTC
>-|TRBV2|15|TRBJ2-1|few
CASSGRGSGSNEQFF
TGTGCCAGCAGTGGGCGGGGTAGCGGTAGCAATGAGCAGTTCTTC
>TRBD1|TRBV20-1|16|TRBJ2-4|many
CSALPGQGNAKNIQYF
TGCAGTGCTCTCCCTGGACAGGGAAACGCCAAAAACATTCAGTACTTC
>TRBD1|TRBV28|13|TRBJ1-1|few
CASSPGGPVEAFF
TGTGCCAGCAGTCCAGGGGGACCTGTTGAAGCTTTCTTT
>-|TRBV20-1|13|TRBJ2-2|many
CSAGGRPTGELFF
TGCAGTGCTGGGGGCAGACCCACCGGGGAGCTGTTTTTT
>TRBD1|TRBV12-3/TRBV12-4|13|TRBJ1-1|-
CASTILQGAEAFF
TGTGCCAGCACCATACTTCAGGGGGCCGAAGCTTTCTTT
>TRBD2|TRBV6-6|17|TRBJ2-1|many
CASSYGYGRGIDNEQFF
TGTGCCAGCAGTTACGGATACGGGAGGGGAATTGACAATGAGCAGTTCTTC
>-|TRBV24-1|15|TRBJ2-3|many
CATSGGDGRMYTQYF
TGTGCCACCAGTGGCGGGGACGGCCGAATGTATACGCAGTATTTT
>-|TRBV5-1|13|TRBJ2-7|few
CASEGSLKGEQYF
TGCGCCAGCGAGGGTAGCCTCAAGGGGGAGCAGTACTTC
>-|TRBV5-5|15|TRBJ2-7|many
CASSLGLAVSYEQYF
TGTGCCAGCAGCTTGGGTCTAGCTGTATCCTACGAGCAGTACTTC
>-|TRBV7-2|14|TRBJ1-5|-
CASSPDSLNQPQHF
TGTGCCAGCAGCCCTGACAGCCTCAATCAGCCCCAGCATTTT
>TRBD2|TRBV20-1|19|TRBJ2-7|once
CSARALPSGRDSYSYEQYF
TGCAGTGCTAGAGCGTTGCCTAGCGGGAGGGACTCCTACTCCTACGAGCAGTACTTC
>-|TRBV7-2|14|TRBJ2-7|few
CASSSHLAINEQYF
TGTGCCAGCAGCTCCCACCTAGCGATTAACGAGCAGTACTTC
>-|TRBV11-2|14|TRBJ2-5|few
CASSFGTFKETQYF
TGTGCCAGCAGCTTCGGGACTTTTAAAGAGACCCAGTACTTC
>-|TRBV5-4|15|TRBJ2-7|many
CASSLPGTRRNEQYF
TGTGCCAGCAGCTTGCCCGGGACACGGCGGAATGAGCAGTACTTC
>-|TRBV3-1|16|TRBJ2-7|many
CASSQGWGLGFYEQYF
TGTGCCAGCAGCCAAGGCTGGGGGCTTGGATTCTACGAGCAGTACTTC
>-|TRBV20-1|14|TRBJ2-7|-
CNASISGYPYEQYF
TGCAATGCTAGCATTAGCGGCTACCCCTACGAGCAGTACTTC
>-|TRBV9|15|TRBJ2-6|once
CASSNTGSGANVLTF
TGTGCCAGCAGTAATACAGGGTCTGGGGCCAACGTCCTGACTTTC
>-|TRBV10-3|13|TRBJ2-7|many
CAISEGPTDEQYF
TGTGCCATCAGTGAGGGCCCGACAGACGAGCAGTACTTC
>-|TRBV12-3/TRBV12-4|14|TRBJ1-1|many
CASSPGQLNTEAFF
TGTGCCAGCAGTCCAGGACAGTTGAACACTGAAGCTTTCTTT
>-|TRBV7-2|18|TRBJ2-7|many
CASSFPGRGRGPAYEQYF
TGTGCCAGCAGCTTCCCTGGGAGGGGGCGCGGTCCAGCCTACGAGCAGTACTTC
>-|TRBV2|14|TRBJ2-7|few
CASSEARRRGEQYF
TGTGCCAGCAGTGAAGCTAGACGAAGGGGCGAGCAGTACTTC
>TRBD2|TRBV29-1|14|TRBJ2-7|-
CSVDLAGGSYEQYF
TGCAGCGTTGATTTAGCGGGAGGCTCCTACGAGCAGTACTTC
>-|TRBV5-1|12|TRBJ2-7|-
CASTSLGYEQYF
TGCGCCAGCACCTCATTAGGGTACGAGCAGTACTTC
>-|TRBV5-1|13|TRBJ2-1|few
CASSLVGEPKQFF
TGCGCCAGCAGCTTGGTAGGGGAGCCCAAGCAGTTCTTC
>TRBD2|TRBV5-4|17|TRBJ2-3|few
CASSHQFSGTPVNTQYF
TGTGCCAGCAGCCACCAGTTCAGCGGGACCCCGGTGAATACGCAGTATTTT
>-|TRBV30|14|TRBJ2-1|many
CAWKPAETYNEQFF
TGTGCCTGGAAGCCCGCGGAGACTTACAATGAGCAGTTCTTC
>-|TRBV6-5|14|TRBJ2-2|-
CASRELTNTGELFF
TGTGCCAGCAGGGAACTGACGAACACCGGGGAGCTGTTTTTT
>-|TRBV3-1|16|TRBJ1-5|many
CASSQEGGLGNQPQHF
TGTGCCAGCAGCCAAGAGGGGGGGCTTGGCAATCAGCCCCAGCATTTT
>TRBD2|TRBV7-3|15|TRBJ2-3|many
CASNSGTSGTDTQYF
TGTGCCAGCAATTCCGGGACTAGCGGAACAGATACGCAGTATTTT
>-|TRBV19|14|TRBJ2-1|many
CASKEGQSYNEQFF
TGTGCCAGTAAGGAGGGGCAATCCTACAATGAGCAGTTCTTC
>-|TRBV12-3/TRBV12-4|15|TRBJ1-6|many
CASSSGLGGYSPLHF
TGTGCCAGCAGTTCCGGACTCGGCGGATATTCACCCCTCCACTTT
>TRBD1|TRBV28|15|TRBJ1-2|-
CASSSQPDRLYGYTF
TGTGCCAGCAGTTCACAACCGGACAGGCTCTATGGCTACACCTTC
>TRBD2|TRBV7-6|17|TRBJ2-3|-
CASSGSKLAGVQDTQYF
TGTGCCAGCAGCGGGAGTAAACTAGCGGGAGTACAAGATACGCAGTATTTT
>-|TRBV7-9|11|TRBJ1-1|-
CASSWGAEAFF
TGTGCCAGCAGCTGGGGGGCTGAAGCTTTCTTT
>-|TRBV2|14|TRBJ2-1|many
CASDPSRRINEQFF
TGTGCCAGCGATCCTAGCCGGAGGATCAATGAGCAGTTCTTC
>-|TRBV5-1|12|TRBJ2-7|many
CASSLTGNEQYF
TGCGCCAGCAGTTTAACAGGGAACGAGCAGTACTTC
>-|TRBV3-1|12|TRBJ2-4|-
CASSQVEDIQYF
TGTGCCAGCAGCCAAGTAGAAGACATTCAGTACTTC
>TRBD1|TRBV6-6|15|TRBJ1-5|many
CASSYQTGGGQPQHF
TGTGCCAGCAGTTACCAGACAGGGGGCGGTCAGCCCCAGCATTTT
>-|TRBV6-5|13|TRBJ2-7|-
CASRTLGRYEQYF
TGTGCCAGCAGAACCCTCGGCAGGTACGAGCAGTACTTC
>-|TRBV19|16|TRBJ1-5|many
CASSMTAPRGDQPQHF
TGTGCCAGTAGTATGACAGCGCCAAGAGGGGATCAGCCCCAGCATTTT
>-|TRBV10-1|15|TRBJ2-2|many
CASSEGHPNTGELFF
TGCGCCAGCAGTGAGGGTCACCCAAACACCGGGGAGCTGTTTTTT
>TRBD1|TRBV12-3/TRBV12-4|15|TRBJ1-1|many
CASSHTTGGNTEAFF
TGTGCCAGCAGTCATACCACAGGGGGCAATACTGAAGCTTTCTTT
>-|TRBV6-4|14|TRBJ1-2|-
CASSDSNRISGYTF
TGTGCCAGCAGTGACTCGAACAGGATCTCAGGCTACACCTTC
>TRBD2|TRBV19|16|TRBJ2-1|-
CASRTTSGGRHNEQFF
TGTGCCAGCCGTACCACTAGCGGTGGGCGACACAATGAGCAGTTCTTC